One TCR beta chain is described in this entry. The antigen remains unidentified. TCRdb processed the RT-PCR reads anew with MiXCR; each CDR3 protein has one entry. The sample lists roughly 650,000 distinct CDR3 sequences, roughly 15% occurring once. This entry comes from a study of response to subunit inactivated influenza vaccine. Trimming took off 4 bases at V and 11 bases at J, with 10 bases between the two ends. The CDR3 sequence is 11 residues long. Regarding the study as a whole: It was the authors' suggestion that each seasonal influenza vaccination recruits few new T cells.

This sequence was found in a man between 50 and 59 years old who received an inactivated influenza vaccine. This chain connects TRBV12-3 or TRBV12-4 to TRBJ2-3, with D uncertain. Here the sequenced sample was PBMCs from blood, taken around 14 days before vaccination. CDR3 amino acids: CASSSGGKQYF. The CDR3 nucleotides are TGTGCCAGCAGTTCGGGTGGCAAGCAGTATTTT.